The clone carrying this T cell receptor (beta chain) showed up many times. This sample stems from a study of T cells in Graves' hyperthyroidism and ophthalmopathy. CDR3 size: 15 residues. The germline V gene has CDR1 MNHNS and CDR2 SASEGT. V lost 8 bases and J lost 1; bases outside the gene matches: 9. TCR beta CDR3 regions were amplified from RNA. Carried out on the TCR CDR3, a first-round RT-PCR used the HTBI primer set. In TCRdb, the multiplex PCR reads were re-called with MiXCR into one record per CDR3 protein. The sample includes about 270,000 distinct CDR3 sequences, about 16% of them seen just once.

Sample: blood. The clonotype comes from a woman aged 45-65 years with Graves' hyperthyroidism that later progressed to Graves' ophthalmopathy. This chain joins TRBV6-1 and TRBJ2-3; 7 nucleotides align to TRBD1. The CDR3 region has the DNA TGTGCCAGCCGAGAGACAGGGAAGGGCACAGATACGCAGTATTTT. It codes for CASRETGKGTDTQYF.